A selection of T cell receptor beta chains follows, all from one sample in a study of blood T cells in healthy people across ages. TCRdb re-called the 5' RACE reads through MiXCR, storing one row per CDR3 protein. Found here are 1.5 million to 2 million distinct CDR3 sequences, 49% of them singletons; the top ten hold approximately 2.1%. Specimen: blood. These receptors all stem from a woman between 35 and 50 years old in good health. Each CDR3 is given with its conserved first and last residue. The order of the fields is J gene, V gene, CDR3 length, CDR3 protein.

j_gene: TRBJ2-3; v_gene: TRBV5-1; len: 15; CDR3aa: CASSSGTGPTDTQYF
j_gene: TRBJ2-1; v_gene: TRBV4-3; len: 15; CDR3aa: CASSLIRGARDEQFF
j_gene: TRBJ2-1; v_gene: TRBV28; len: 15; CDR3aa: CASSLDDISYNEQFF
j_gene: TRBJ1-2; v_gene: TRBV18; len: 16; CDR3aa: CASSPRDSAFNYGYTF
j_gene: TRBJ1-2; v_gene: TRBV7-9; len: 14; CDR3aa: CASSLASQGSGYTF
j_gene: -; v_gene: TRBV19; len: 13; CDR3aa: CASAKLATYEQYF
j_gene: -; v_gene: TRBV4-2; len: 14; CDR3aa: CASSATERAYEQYF
j_gene: TRBJ2-1; v_gene: TRBV4-3; len: 15; CDR3aa: CASSHLAGGNNEQFF
j_gene: TRBJ2-1; v_gene: TRBV6-1; len: 18; CDR3aa: CASSLPGLAGAMGETQFF
j_gene: TRBJ2-5; v_gene: TRBV6-5; len: 13; CDR3aa: CASRKFQLETQYF
j_gene: TRBJ1-6; v_gene: TRBV9; len: 15; CDR3aa: CASSPGGQGSSPLHF
j_gene: TRBJ2-1; v_gene: TRBV7-9; len: 14; CDR3aa: CASSRVLAYNEQFF
j_gene: TRBJ1-1; v_gene: TRBV29-1; len: 14; CDR3aa: CSVEALSRGTEAFF
j_gene: TRBJ2-3; v_gene: TRBV20-1; len: 15; CDR3aa: CSATLTSRGGDTQYF
j_gene: TRBJ2-4; v_gene: TRBV21-1; len: 18; CDR3aa: CASSCRDTSSLAKNIQYF
j_gene: TRBJ1-2; v_gene: TRBV7-3; len: 14; CDR3aa: CASRIRDRVSGYTF
j_gene: TRBJ1-6; v_gene: TRBV2; len: 15; CDR3aa: CASKGASSYNSPLHF
j_gene: -; v_gene: TRBV3-1; len: 14; CDR3aa: CASLQNREIGEQYF
j_gene: TRBJ1-5; v_gene: TRBV6-1; len: 15; CDR3aa: CASSEGSRGHQPQHF
j_gene: TRBJ1-1; v_gene: TRBV29-1; len: 13; CDR3aa: CSVSTASNTEAFF
j_gene: TRBJ1-4; v_gene: TRBV6-6; len: 16; CDR3aa: CASSTTKPGSREKLFF
j_gene: TRBJ1-5; v_gene: TRBV12-3/TRBV12-4; len: 13; CDR3aa: CASSRTAHQPQHF